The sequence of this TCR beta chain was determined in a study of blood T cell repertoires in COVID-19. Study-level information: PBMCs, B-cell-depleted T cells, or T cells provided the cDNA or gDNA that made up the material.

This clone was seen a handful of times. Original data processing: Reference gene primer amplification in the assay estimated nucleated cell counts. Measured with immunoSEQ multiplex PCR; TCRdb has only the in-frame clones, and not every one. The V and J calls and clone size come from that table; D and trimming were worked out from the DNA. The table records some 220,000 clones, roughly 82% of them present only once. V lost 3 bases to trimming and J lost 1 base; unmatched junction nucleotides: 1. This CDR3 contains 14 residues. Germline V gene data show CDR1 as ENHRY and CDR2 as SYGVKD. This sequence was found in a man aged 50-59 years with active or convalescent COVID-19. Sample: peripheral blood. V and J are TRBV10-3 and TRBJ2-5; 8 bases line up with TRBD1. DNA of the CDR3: TGTGCCATCAGTGAAGGACAGGGCCAAGAGACCCAGTACTTC. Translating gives CAISEGQGQETQYF.